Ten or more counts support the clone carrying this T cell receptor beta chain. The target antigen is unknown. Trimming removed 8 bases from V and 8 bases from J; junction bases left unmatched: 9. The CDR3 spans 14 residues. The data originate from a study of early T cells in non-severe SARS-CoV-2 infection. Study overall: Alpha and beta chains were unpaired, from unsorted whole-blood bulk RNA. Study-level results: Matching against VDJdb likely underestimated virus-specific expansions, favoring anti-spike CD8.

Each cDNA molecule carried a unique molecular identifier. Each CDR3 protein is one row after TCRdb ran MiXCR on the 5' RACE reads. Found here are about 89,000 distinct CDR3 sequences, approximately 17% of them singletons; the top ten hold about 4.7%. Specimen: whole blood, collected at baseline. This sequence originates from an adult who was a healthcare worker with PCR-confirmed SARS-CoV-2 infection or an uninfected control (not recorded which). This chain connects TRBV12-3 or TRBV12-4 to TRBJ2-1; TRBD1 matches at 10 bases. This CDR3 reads CASSGTGVTHEQFF. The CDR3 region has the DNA TGTGCCAGCTCCGGGACAGGGGTTACACATGAGCAGTTCTTC.